This TCR beta chain was profiled in a study of CD8 T cells in Susac syndrome. Negative magnetic isolation gave CD8+ and CD4+ cells; FACS enriched CD8+ TEMRA. This clonotype was seen only once. Germline V gene data show CDR1 as SGHAT and CDR2 as FQNNGV. This CDR3 contains 16 residues. V lost 5 bases and J lost 6, with 21 bases in between. RNA was extracted with the RNeasy kit, and a quantity of about 0.45 to 1 ug was reverse transcribed using random hexamers. The amplification used immunoSEQ multiplex PCR on TCR beta CDR3; it spanned 54 Vbeta and 13 Jbeta. Each CDR3 protein gets one entry after TCRdb re-called the immunoSEQ multiplex PCR reads with MiXCR. The table includes around 130,000 distinct CDR3 sequences, nearly 95% detected once.

Sample: CD4+ T cells from PBMCs. The chain couples TRBV11-2 to TRBJ2-3, with unresolved D. This TCR was recovered from a human donor in good health. The CDR3 bases are TGTGCCAGCAGCACACGGATAGCTTCTAGTTCTGATACGCAGTATTTT. It translates to CASSTRIASSSDTQYF. Filled out from reference TRBV11-2 and TRBJ2-3, the complete variable domain reads EAGVAQSPRYKIIEKRQSVAFWCNPISGHATLYWYQQILGQGPKLLIQFQNNGVVDDSQLPKDRFSAERLKGVDSTLKIQPAKLEDSAVYLCASSTRIASSSDTQYFGPGTRLTVL.